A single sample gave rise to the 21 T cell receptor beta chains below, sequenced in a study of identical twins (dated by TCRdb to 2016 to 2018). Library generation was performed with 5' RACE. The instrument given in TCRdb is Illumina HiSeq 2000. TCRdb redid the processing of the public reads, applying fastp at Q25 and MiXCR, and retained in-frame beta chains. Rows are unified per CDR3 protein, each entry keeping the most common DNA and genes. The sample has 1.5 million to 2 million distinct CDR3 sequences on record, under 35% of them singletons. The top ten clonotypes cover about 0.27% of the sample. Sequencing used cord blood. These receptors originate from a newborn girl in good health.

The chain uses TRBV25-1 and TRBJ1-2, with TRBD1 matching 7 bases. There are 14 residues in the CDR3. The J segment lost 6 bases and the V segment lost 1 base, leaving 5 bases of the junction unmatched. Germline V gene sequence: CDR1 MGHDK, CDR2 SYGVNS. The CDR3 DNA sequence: TGTGCCAGCAGTGAATTCGGACAGGCAAATGGCTACACCTTC. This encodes CASSEFGQANGYTF.

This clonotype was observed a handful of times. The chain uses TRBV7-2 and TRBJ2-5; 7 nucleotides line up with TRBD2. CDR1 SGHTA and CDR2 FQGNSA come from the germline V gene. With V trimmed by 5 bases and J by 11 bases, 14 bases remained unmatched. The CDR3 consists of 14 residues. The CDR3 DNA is TGTGCCAGCAGCCGACCACTAGCGACCAATGAGCAGTACTTC. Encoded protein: CASSRPLATNEQYF.

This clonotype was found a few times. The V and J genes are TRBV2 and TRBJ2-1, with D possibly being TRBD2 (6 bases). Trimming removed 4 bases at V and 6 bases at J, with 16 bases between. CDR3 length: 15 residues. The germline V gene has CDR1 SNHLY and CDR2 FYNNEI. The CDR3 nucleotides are TGTGCCAGCAGTGGACCCGGGGGATTCTTCAATGAGCAGTTCTTC. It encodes CASSGPGGFFNEQFF.

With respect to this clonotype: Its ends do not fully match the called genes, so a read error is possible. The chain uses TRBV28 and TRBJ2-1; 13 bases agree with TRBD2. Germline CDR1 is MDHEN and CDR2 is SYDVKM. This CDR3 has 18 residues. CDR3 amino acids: CASSRTSGSHPSYNKQFF. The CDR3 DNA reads TGTGCCAGCAGTCGGACTAGCGGGAGTCACCCTTCCTACAATAAGCAGTTCTTC.

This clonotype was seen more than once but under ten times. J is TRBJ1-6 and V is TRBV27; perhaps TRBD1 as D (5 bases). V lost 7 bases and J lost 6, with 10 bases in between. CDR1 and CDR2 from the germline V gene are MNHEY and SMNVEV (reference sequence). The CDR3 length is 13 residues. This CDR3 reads CASNRDGNSPLHF. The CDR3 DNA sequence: TGTGCCAGCAACCGGGACGGTAATTCACCCCTCCACTTT.

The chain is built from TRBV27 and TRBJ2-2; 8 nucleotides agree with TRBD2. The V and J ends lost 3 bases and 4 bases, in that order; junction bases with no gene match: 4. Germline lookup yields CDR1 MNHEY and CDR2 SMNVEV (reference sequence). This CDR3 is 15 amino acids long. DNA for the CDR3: TGTGCCAGCAGTTTTATCCTAGCGGGCACCGGGGAGCTGTTTTTT. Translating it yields CASSFILAGTGELFF.

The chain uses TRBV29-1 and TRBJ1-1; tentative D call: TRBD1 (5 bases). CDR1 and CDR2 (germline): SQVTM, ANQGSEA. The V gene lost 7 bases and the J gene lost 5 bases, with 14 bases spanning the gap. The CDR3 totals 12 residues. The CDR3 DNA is TGCAGCGGGGACGGGGGAGATACTGAAGCTTTCTTT. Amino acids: CSGDGGDTEAFF. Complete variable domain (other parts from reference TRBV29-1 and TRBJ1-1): SAVISQKPSRDICQRGTSLTIQCQVDSQVTMMFWYRQQPGQSLTLIATANQGSEATYESGFVIDKFPISRPNLTFSTLTVSNMSPEDSSIYLCSGDGGDTEAFFGQGTRLTVV.

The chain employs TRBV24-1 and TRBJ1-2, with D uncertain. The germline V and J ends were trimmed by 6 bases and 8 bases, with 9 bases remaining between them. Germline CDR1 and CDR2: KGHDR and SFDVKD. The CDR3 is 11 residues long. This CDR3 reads CATSPGRGYTF. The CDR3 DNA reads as TGTGCCACCAGTCCGGGCAGAGGCTACACCTTC.

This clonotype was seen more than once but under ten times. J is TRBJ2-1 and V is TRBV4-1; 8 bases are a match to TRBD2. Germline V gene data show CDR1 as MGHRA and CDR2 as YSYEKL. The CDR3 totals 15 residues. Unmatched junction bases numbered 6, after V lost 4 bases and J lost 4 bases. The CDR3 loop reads CASSPARGGYNEQFF. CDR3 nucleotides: TGCGCCAGCAGCCCAGCCCGGGGGGGGTACAATGAGCAGTTCTTC.

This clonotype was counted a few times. CDR3: CASSSGDRGLVYGYTF. The CDR3, as DNA: TGCGCCAGCAGCTCAGGGGACAGGGGGCTAGTCTATGGCTACACCTTC. The chain combines TRBV5-1 with TRBJ1-2, with 12 positions matching TRBD1. The CDR3 is 16 amino acids. Germline assignment: CDR1 SGHRS and CDR2 YFSETQ. The V segment lost 3 bases and the J segment 4 bases; nucleotides outside the gene matches: 7.

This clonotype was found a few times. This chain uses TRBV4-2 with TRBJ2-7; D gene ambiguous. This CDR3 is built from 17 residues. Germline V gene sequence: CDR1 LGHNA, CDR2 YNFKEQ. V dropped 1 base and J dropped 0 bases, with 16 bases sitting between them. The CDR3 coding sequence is TGTGCCAGCAGCCAAGCCCTCTTCCTCGACCGCTCCTACGAGCAGTACTTC. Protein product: CASSQALFLDRSYEQYF.

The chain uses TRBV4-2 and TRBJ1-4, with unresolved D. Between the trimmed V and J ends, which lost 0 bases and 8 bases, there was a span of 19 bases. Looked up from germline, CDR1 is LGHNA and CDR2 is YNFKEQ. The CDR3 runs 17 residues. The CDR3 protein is CASSQDNRRSRGEKLFF. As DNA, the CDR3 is TGTGCCAGCAGCCAAGATAACCGACGGTCCAGAGGAGAAAAACTGTTTTTT.

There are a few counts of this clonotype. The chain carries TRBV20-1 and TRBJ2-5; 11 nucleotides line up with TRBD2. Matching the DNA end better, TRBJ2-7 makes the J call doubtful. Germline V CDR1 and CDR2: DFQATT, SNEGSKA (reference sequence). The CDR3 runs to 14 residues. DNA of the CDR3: TGCAGTGCCCAAGCCGGGACTAGCGGATCCGAGCAGTACTTC. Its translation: CSAQAGTSGSEQYF.

The chain's CDR3 is CASSPGRGQTNEKLFF. The CDR3, as DNA: TGTGCCAGCAGCCCCGGCAGGGGCCAAACTAATGAAAAACTGTTTTTT. The chain has TRBV7-9 and TRBJ1-4; D might be TRBD1 (6 bases). Germline V gene data show CDR1 as SEHNR and CDR2 as FQNEAQ (reference sequence). The CDR3 is 16 residues long. Trimming removed 5 bases from V and 1 base from J, with 14 bases in between.

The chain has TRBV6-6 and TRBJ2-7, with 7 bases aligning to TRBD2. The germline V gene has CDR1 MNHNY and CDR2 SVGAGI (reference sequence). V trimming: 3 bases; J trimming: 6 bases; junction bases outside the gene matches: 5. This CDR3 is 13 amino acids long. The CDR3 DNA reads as TGTGCCAGCAGTTATTCGGGGGAGGGCGAGCAGTACTTC. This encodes CASSYSGEGEQYF.

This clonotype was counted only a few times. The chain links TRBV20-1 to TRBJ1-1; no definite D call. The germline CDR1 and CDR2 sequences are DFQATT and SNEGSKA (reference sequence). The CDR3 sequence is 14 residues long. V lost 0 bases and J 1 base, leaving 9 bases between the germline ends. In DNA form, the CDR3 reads TGCAGTGCTAGAGAGGAGGGCAGGAACACTGAAGCTTTCTTT. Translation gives CSAREEGRNTEAFF.

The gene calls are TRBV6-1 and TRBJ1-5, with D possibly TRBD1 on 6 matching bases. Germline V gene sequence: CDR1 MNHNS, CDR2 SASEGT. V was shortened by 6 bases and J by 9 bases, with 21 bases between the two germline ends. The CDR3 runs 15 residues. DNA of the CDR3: TGTGCCAGCAGGAACCCACATCGGGGGCCAACGCCCCAGCATTTT. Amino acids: CASRNPHRGPTPQHF.

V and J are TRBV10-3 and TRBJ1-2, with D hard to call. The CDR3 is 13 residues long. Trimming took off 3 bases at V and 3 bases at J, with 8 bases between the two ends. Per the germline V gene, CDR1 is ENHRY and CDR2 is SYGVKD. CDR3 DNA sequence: TGTGCCATCAGTGACTGGCAGGACTATGGCTACACCTTC. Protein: CAISDWQDYGYTF.

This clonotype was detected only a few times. CDR3 in amino acids: CASSFPSEQGYEQYF. For the CDR3, the DNA is TGTGCCAGCAGTTTTCCGTCCGAGCAGGGCTACGAGCAGTACTTC. The chain joins TRBV28 to TRBJ2-7; weak D call: TRBD1 (5 bases). The CDR3 runs 15 residues. Between the trimmed V and J ends, which lost 3 bases and 3 bases, there was a span of 15 bases. CDR1 MDHEN and CDR2 SYDVKM come from the germline V gene.

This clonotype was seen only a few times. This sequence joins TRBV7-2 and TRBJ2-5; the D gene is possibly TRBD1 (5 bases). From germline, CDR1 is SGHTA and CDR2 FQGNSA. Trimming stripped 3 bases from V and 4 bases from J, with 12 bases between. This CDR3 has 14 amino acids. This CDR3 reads CASSFEPGSETQYF. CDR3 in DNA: TGTGCCAGCAGCTTCGAGCCAGGGTCAGAGACCCAGTACTTC.

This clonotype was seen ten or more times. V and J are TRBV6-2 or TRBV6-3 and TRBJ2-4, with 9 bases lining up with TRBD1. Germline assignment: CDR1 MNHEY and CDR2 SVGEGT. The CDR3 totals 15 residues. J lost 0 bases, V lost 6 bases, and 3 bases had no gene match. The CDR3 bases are TGTGCCAGCAGCCACAGGGGGCTAGCCAAAAACATTCAGTACTTC. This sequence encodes CASSHRGLAKNIQYF.